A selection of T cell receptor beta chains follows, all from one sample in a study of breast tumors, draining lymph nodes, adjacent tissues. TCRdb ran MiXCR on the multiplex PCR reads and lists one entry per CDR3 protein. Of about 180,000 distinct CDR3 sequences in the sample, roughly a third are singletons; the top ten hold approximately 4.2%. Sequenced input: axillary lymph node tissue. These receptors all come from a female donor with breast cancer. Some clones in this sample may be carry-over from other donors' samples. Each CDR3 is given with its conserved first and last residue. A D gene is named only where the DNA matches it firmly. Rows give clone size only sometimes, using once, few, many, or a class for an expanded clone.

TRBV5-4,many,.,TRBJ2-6,CASSSGDSGANVLTF,TGTGCCAGCAGCTCGGGTGACTCTGGGGCCAACGTCCTGACTTTC
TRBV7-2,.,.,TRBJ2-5,CAWGGTVQETQYF,TGTGCCTGGGGGGGCACAGTCCAAGAGACCCAGTACTTC
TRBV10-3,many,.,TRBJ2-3,CAISGRTSSTDTQYF,TGTGCCATCAGCGGCCGGACATCTAGCACAGATACGCAGTATTTT
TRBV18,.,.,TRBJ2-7,CASSPRKHSYEQYF,TGTGCCAGCTCACCAAGGAAGCACTCCTACGAGCAGTACTTC
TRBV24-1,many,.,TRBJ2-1,CATSGRQDLSYNEQFF,TGTGCCACCAGTGGGCGACAGGATCTCTCCTACAATGAGCAGTTCTTC
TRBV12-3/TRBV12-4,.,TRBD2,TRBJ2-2,CASSFRAGGPHGELFF,TGTGCCAGCAGTTTCCGTGCGGGGGGGCCTCACGGGGAGCTGTTTTTT
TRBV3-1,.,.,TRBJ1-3,CASRPQQGTRSGNTIYF,TGCGCCAGCAGACCACAACAGGGAACCCGCTCTGGAAACACCATATATTTT
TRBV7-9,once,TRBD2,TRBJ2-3,CASSRLTSRLITDTQYF,TGCGCCAGCAGCCGATTGACTAGCCGGTTGATCACAGATACGCAGTATTTT
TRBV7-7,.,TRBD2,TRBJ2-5,CASSQGLAGAETQYF,TGTGCTAGCAGCCAGGGACTAGCGGGGGCGGAGACCCAGTACTTC
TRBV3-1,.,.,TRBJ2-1,CASSPTSFANEQFF,TGTGCCAGCAGCCCTACTAGCTTCGCCAATGAGCAGTTCTTC
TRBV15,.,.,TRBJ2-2,CATSREGDTNTGELFF,TGTGCCACCAGCAGAGAGGGAGATACGAACACCGGGGAGCTGTTTTTT
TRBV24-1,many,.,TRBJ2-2,CATSDLSPGGTTGELFF,TGTGCCACCAGTGATTTATCCCCCGGAGGGACCACCGGGGAGCTGTTTTTT
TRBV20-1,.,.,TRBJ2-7,CSAKEGGGQYF,TGCAGTGCTAAGGAGGGAGGCGGGCAGTACTTC
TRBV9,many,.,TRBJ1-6,CASSVGDPGNSPLHF,TGTGCCAGCAGCGTAGGGGACCCGGGGAATTCACCCCTCCACTTT
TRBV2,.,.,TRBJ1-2,CASSEAQRLYTF,TGTGCCAGCAGTGAAGCGCAACGCCTGTACACCTTC
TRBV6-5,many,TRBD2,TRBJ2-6,CASSYFASGSSGANVLTF,TGTGCCAGCAGTTATTTTGCTAGCGGGAGCTCTGGGGCCAACGTCCTGACTTTC
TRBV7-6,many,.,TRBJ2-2,CASSKQGAGELFF,TGTGCCAGCAGCAAACAGGGAGCCGGGGAGCTGTTTTTT
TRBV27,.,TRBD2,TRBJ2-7,CASSLSLAGTYKQYF,TGTGCCAGCAGTTTAAGTCTAGCGGGGACCTACAAGCAGTACTTC
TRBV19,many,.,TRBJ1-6,CASSMRLRGQKNSPLHF,TGTGCCAGTAGTATGAGGCTCCGGGGGCAGAAAAATTCACCCCTCCACTTT
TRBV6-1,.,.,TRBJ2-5,CASSERLKETQYF,TGTGCCAGCAGTGAGCGGTTGAAAGAGACCCAGTACTTC
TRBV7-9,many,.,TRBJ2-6,CASSPTESGANVLTF,TGTGCCAGCAGCCCCACCGAATCTGGGGCCAACGTCCTGACTTTC
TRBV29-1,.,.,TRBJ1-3,CSAEGGTGNTIYF,TGCAGCGCTGAGGGGGGGACTGGGAACACCATATATTTT
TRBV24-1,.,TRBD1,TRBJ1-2,CATSRTGIMSSSANYGYTF,TGTGCCACATCGCGGACAGGAATAATGAGCAGTTCAGCTAACTATGGCTACACCTTC